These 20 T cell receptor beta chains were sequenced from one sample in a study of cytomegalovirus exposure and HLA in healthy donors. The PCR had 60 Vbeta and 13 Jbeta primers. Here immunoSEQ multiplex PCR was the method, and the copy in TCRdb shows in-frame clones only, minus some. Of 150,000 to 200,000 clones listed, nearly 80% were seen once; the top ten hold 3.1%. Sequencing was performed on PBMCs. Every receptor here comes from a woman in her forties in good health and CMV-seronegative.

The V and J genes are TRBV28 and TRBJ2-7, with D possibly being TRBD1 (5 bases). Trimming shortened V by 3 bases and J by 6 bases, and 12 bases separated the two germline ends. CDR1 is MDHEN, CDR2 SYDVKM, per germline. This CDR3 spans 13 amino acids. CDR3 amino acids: CASSFARVGEQYF. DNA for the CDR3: TGTGCCAGCAGTTTTGCCAGGGTGGGCGAGCAGTACTTC.

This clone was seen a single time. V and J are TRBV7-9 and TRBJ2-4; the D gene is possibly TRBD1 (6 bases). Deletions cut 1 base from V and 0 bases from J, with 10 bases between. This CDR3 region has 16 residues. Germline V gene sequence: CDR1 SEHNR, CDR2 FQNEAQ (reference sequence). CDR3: CASSLGTGLAKNIQYF. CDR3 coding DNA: TGTGCCAGCAGCTTAGGCACAGGGCTAGCCAAAAACATTCAGTACTTC.

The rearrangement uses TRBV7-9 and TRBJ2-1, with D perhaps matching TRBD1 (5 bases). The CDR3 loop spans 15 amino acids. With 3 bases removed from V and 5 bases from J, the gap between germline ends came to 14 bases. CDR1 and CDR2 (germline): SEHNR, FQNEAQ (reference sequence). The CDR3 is CASSLTFGANNEQFF. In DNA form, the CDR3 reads TGTGCCAGCAGCTTGACTTTTGGGGCCAACAATGAGCAGTTCTTC. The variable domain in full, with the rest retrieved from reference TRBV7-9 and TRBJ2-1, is DTGVSQNPRHKITKRGQNVTFRCDPISEHNRLYWYRQTLGQGPEFLTYFQNEAQLEKSRLLSDRFSAERPKGSFSTLEIQRTEQGDSAMYLCASSLTFGANNEQFFGPGTRLTVL.

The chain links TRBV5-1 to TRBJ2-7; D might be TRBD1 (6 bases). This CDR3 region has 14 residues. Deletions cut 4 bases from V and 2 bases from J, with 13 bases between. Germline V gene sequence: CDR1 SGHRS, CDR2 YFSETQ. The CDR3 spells CASSPTPGAYEQYF. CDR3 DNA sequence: TGCGCCAGCAGCCCCACGCCAGGGGCCTACGAGCAGTACTTC.

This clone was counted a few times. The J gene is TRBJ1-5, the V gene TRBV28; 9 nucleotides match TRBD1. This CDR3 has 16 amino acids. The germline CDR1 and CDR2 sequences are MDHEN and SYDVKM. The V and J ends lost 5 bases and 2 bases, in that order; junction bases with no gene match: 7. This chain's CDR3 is CASSPRTGDGNQPQHF. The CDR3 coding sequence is TGTGCCAGCAGTCCTCGGACAGGGGACGGCAATCAGCCCCAGCATTTT.

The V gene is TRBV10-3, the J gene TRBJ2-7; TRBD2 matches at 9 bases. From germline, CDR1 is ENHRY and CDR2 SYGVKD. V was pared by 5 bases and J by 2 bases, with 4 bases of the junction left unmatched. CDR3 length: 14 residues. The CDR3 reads CAISSGGSTYEQYF. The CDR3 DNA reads TGTGCCATCAGTAGCGGGGGGTCCACCTACGAGCAGTACTTC.

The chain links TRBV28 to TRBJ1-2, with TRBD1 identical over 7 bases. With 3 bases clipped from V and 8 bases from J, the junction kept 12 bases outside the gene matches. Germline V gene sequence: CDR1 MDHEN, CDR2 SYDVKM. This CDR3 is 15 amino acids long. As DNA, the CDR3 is TGTGCCAGCAGTTTGGATCTGCGCGACAGGGAAGGCTACACCTTC. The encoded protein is CASSLDLRDREGYTF.

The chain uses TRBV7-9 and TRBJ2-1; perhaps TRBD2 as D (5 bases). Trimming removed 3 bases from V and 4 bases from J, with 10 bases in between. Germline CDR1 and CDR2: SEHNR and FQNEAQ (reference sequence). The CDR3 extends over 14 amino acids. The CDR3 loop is CASSFEGGYNEQFF. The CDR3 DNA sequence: TGTGCCAGCAGCTTCGAGGGTGGGTACAATGAGCAGTTCTTC. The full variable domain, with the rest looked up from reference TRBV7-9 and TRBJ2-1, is DTGVSQNPRHKITKRGQNVTFRCDPISEHNRLYWYRQTLGQGPEFLTYFQNEAQLEKSRLLSDRFSAERPKGSFSTLEIQRTEQGDSAMYLCASSFEGGYNEQFFGPGTRLTVL.

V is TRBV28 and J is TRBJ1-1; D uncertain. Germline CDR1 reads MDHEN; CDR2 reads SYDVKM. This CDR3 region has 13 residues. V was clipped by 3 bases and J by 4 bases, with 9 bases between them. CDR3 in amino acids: CASSFGEITEAFF. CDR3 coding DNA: TGTGCCAGCAGTTTCGGGGAAATCACTGAAGCTTTCTTT. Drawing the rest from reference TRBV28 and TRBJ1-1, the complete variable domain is DVKVTQSSRYLVKRTGEKVFLECVQDMDHENMFWYRQDPGLGLRLIYFSYDVKMKEKGDIPEGYSVSREKKERFSLILESASTNQTSMYLCASSFGEITEAFFGQGTRLTVV.

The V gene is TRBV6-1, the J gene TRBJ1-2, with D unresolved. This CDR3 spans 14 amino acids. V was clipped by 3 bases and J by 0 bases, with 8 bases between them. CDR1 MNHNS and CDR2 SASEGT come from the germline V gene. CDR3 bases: TGTGCCAGCAGTGAGCAAGAGGCTAACTATGGCTACACCTTC. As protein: CASSEQEANYGYTF.

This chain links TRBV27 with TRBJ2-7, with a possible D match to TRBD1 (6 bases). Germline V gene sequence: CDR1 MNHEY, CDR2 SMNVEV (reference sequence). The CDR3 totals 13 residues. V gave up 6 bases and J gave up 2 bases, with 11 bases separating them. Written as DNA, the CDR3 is TGTGCCAGCAGCCCCAACAGGGCCTACGAGCAGTACTTC. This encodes CASSPNRAYEQYF.

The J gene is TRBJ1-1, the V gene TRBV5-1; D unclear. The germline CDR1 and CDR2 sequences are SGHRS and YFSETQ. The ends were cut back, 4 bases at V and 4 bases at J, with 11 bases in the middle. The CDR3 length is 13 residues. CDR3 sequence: CASSEVTGTEAFF. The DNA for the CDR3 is TGCGCCAGCAGCGAGGTTACGGGCACTGAAGCTTTCTTT.

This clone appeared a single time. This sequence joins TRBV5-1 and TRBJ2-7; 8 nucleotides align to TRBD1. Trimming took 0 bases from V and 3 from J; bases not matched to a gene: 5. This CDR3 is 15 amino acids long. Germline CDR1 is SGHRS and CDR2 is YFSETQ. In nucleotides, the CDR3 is TGCGCCAGCAGCTTGGGACAGGGGAAATTCTACGAGCAGTACTTC. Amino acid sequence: CASSLGQGKFYEQYF.

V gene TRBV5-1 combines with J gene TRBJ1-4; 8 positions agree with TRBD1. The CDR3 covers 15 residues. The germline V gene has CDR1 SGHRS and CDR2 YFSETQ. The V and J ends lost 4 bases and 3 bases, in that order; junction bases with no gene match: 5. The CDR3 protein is CASSPGQGPNEKLFF. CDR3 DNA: TGCGCCAGCAGCCCAGGACAGGGTCCTAATGAAAAACTGTTTTTT.

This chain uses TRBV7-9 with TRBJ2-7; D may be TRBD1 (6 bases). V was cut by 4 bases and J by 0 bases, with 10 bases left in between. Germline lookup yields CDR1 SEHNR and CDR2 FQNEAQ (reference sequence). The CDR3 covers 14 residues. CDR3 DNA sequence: TGTGCCAGCAGCTCCCAGGGGAGCTCCTACGAGCAGTACTTC. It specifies CASSSQGSSYEQYF.

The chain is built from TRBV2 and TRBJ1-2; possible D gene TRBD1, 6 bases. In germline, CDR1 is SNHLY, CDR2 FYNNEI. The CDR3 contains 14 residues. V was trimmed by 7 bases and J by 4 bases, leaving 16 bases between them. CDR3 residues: CASIYWRGGYGYTF. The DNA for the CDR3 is TGTGCCAGCATTTATTGGAGGGGGGGCTATGGCTACACCTTC.

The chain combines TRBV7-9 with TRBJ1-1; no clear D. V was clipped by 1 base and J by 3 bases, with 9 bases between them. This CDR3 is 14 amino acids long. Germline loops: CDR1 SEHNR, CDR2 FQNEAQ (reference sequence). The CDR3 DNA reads TGTGCCAGCAGCTTAGTTGCAGGTCACACTGAAGCTTTCTTT. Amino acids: CASSLVAGHTEAFF.

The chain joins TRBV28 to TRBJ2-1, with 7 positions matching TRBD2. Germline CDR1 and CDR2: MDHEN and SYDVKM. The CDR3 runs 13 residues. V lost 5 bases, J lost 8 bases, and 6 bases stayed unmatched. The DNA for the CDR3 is TGTGCCAGCAGTCTTGGGGAGGGCGATGAGCAGTTCTTC. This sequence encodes CASSLGEGDEQFF.

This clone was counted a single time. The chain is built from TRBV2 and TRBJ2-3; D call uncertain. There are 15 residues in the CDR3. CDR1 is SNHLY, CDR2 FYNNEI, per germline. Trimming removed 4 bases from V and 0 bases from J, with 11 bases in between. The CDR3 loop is CASSGGAISTDTQYF. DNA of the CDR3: TGTGCCAGCAGTGGTGGAGCCATTAGCACAGATACGCAGTATTTT.

Written as DNA, the CDR3 is TGTGCCACCAGCAGACTAAACAGCGGTGGGACCAAAAACATTCAGTACTTC. This translates into CATSRLNSGGTKNIQYF. The chain uses TRBV15 and TRBJ2-4; possibly TRBD2 for D (5 bases). The CDR3 has 17 residues. The V end was cut by 2 bases, the J end by 2 bases, with 16 bases between. The germline gives CDR1 LNHNV, CDR2 YYDKDF (reference sequence).